This T cell receptor beta chain was observed in a study of CD8 T cells in Susac syndrome. When the RNA was reverse transcribed, random hexamers were used with an input of roughly 0.45 to 1 ug. TCR beta CDR3 was amplified by immunoSEQ multiplex PCR. This amplification extended across 54 Vbeta and 13 Jbeta segments. TCRdb re-analysed the immunoSEQ multiplex PCR reads in MiXCR, keeping a single row per CDR3 protein. The table has some 110,000 distinct CDR3 sequences, around 94% seen once. Unmatched junction bases numbered 3, after V lost 1 base and J lost 3 bases. Germline CDR1 is GTSNPN and CDR2 is SVGIG (reference sequence). The CDR3 length is 15 residues. The study used treatment-naive patients who had stable or active relapsing-remitting disease as multiple sclerosis controls. Purification of the CD8+ and CD4+ T cells relied on negative isolation, and TEMRA cells underwent FACS enrichment. This clonotype is a singleton in its sample.

The clonotype was recovered from a human donor with multiple sclerosis. Sequencing was done on a sample of CD4+ T cells from PBMCs. The chain couples TRBV30 to TRBJ2-1; 10 bases agree with TRBD2. CDR3 coding DNA: TGTGCCTGGAGTGCCGGGACTAGCGTCTACAATGAGCAGTTCTTC. This gives the protein CAWSAGTSVYNEQFF.